Below, 27 T cell receptor beta chains from the same sample are listed, as sequenced in a study of T cells after yellow fever vaccination. MiXCR, applied by TCRdb to the 5' RACE reads, yields one record per CDR3 protein. The sample has 150,000 to 200,000 distinct CDR3 sequences, 7% to 10% seen once. Specimen: CD8+ T cells sorted from PBMCs, collected 45 days after the yellow fever booster vaccination. The source of these receptors is a man in his late teens or twenties who received the YFV17D yellow fever vaccine.

The J gene is TRBJ2-3, the V gene TRBV28; D might be TRBD1 or TRBD2, each matching 5 bases. Germline assignment: CDR1 MDHEN and CDR2 SYDVKM. The CDR3 has 16 residues. Trimming removed 6 bases from V and 4 bases from J, with 20 bases in between. The CDR3 is CASSYPELGVPDTQYF. Here the CDR3 DNA reads TGTGCCAGCAGCTACCCCGAGTTGGGGGTTCCAGATACGCAGTATTTT.

This clonotype was seen more than once but under ten times. The chain recombines TRBV5-1 with TRBJ2-1; weak D call: TRBD1 (6 bases). Germline assignment: CDR1 SGHRS and CDR2 YFSETQ. This CDR3 is 14 amino acids long. With 1 base removed from V and 4 bases from J, the gap between germline ends came to 9 bases. The CDR3 coding sequence is TGCGCCAGCAGCTTGTATGGACAGTACAATGAGCAGTTCTTC. This codes for CASSLYGQYNEQFF.

The chain is built from TRBV6-5 and TRBJ1-5; 7 bases align to TRBD1. The CDR3 extends over 14 amino acids. The V gene's germline CDR1 is MNHEY and CDR2 SVGAGI. The V and J ends lost 5 bases and 4 bases, in that order; junction bases with no gene match: 5. The CDR3, as DNA: TGTGCCAGCAGTGAGTCGACAGGGAATCAGCCCCAGCATTTT. Its translation: CASSESTGNQPQHF.

The chain combines TRBV5-1 with TRBJ2-1, with 7 bases fitting TRBD2. The CDR3 contains 16 residues. The V gene end was trimmed by 0 bases and the J gene end by 1 base; junction bases not matched to a gene: 4. Germline CDR1 reads SGHRS; CDR2 reads YFSETQ. In DNA form, the CDR3 reads TGCGCCAGCAGCTTGGAGGGGCGGGGGTCCTACAATGAGCAGTTCTTC. Its protein product is CASSLEGRGSYNEQFF.

This clonotype was counted between two and nine times. The gene calls are TRBV10-3 and TRBJ1-6; D unresolved. V was trimmed by 4 bases and J by 0 bases, leaving 4 bases between them. Germline V gene data show CDR1 as ENHRY and CDR2 as SYGVKD. The CDR3 has 14 amino acids. CDR3 amino acids: CAISGGSYNSPLHF. In nucleotides, the CDR3 is TGTGCCATCAGTGGGGGCTCCTATAATTCACCCCTCCACTTT.

The chain employs TRBV6-5 and TRBJ2-4; D tentatively fits TRBD1 or TRBD2 (5 bases each). The V end was cut by 7 bases, the J end by 9 bases, with 19 bases between. Germline CDR1 MNHEY, CDR2 SVGAGI. CDR3 length equals 14 residues. The CDR3: CASMDFRGTRIQYF. The DNA for the CDR3 is TGTGCCAGCATGGACTTTAGGGGTACCCGCATTCAGTACTTC.

The genes are TRBV5-1 and TRBJ2-1; 9 bases match TRBD2. Germline lookup yields CDR1 SGHRS and CDR2 YFSETQ. The CDR3 contains 14 residues. V trimming: 4 bases; J trimming: 4 bases; junction bases outside the gene matches: 3. Written as DNA, the CDR3 is TGCGCCAGCAGCCCGCGGGAGGGGTACAATGAGCAGTTCTTC. It codes for CASSPREGYNEQFF.

This clonotype was seen at least ten times. The V gene is TRBV29-1, the J gene TRBJ2-1; D might be TRBD2 (5 bases). Germline V gene data show CDR1 as SQVTM and CDR2 as ANQGSEA. Deletions cut 5 bases from V and 0 bases from J, with 11 bases between. The CDR3 is 14 amino acids. This CDR3 reads CSVLARSSYNEQFF. As DNA, the CDR3 is TGCAGCGTTTTAGCGAGAAGCTCCTACAATGAGCAGTTCTTC.

The chain links TRBV24-1 to TRBJ1-5; D unresolved. Germline V gives CDR1 KGHDR, CDR2 SFDVKD. The CDR3 has 17 amino acids. V was clipped by 9 bases and J by 1 base, with 21 bases between them. CDR3 in amino acids: CATRETPLEGSNQPQHF. CDR3 nucleotide sequence: TGTGCCACCCGCGAGACCCCCCTGGAAGGGAGCAATCAGCCCCAGCATTTT.

The chain combines TRBV5-1 with TRBJ2-1, with D unresolved. Trimming left V 1 base short and J 1 base short, with 12 bases between. The CDR3 covers 16 residues. Germline CDR1 SGHRS, CDR2 YFSETQ. In DNA, the CDR3 is TGCGCCAGCAGCTTGACGGGCCGGAGTTCCTACAATGAGCAGTTCTTC. Its protein product is CASSLTGRSSYNEQFF.

V and J are TRBV5-1 and TRBJ2-2; D possibly matches TRBD1 or TRBD2 (6 bases each). The germline V gene encodes CDR1 SGHRS and CDR2 YFSETQ. Trimming shortened V by 6 bases and J by 2 bases, and 11 bases separated the two germline ends. The CDR3 spans 14 residues. CDR3 region: CASKGGRNTGELFF. CDR3 bases: TGCGCCAGCAAAGGGGGGAGAAACACCGGGGAGCTGTTTTTT.

Only a few counts were recorded for this clonotype. This sequence joins TRBV28 and TRBJ2-7; 8 nucleotides agree with TRBD2. The trim removed 9 bases at V and 0 bases at J, leaving 4 bases unmatched. The germline V gene has CDR1 MDHEN and CDR2 SYDVKM. This CDR3 contains 13 residues. The CDR3 reads CASQRGTSYEQYV. CDR3 DNA: TGTGCCAGTCAGCGGGGGACCTCCTACGAGCAGTACGTC.

This clonotype has only a few counts. The V call is TRBV6-6, the J call TRBJ2-7, with D unclear. CDR3 length: 13 amino acids. The germline V gene encodes CDR1 MNHNY and CDR2 SVGAGI (reference sequence). V was clipped by 2 bases and J by 5 bases, with 10 bases between them. CDR3 loop: CASSYGPADEQYV. As DNA, the CDR3 is TGTGCCAGCAGTTACGGGCCGGCGGACGAGCAGTACGTC.

This clonotype was detected only a few times. The rearrangement joins TRBV7-2 to TRBJ1-2; D possibly corresponds to TRBD1 (5 bases). Trimming removed 6 bases from V and 6 bases from J, with 20 bases in between. Germline CDR1 SGHTA, CDR2 FQGNSA. This CDR3 spans 15 amino acids. This CDR3 is CASRPGFGGVHGYTF. CDR3 in DNA: TGTGCCAGCAGACCCGGCTTTGGGGGGGTACATGGCTACACCTTC.

The rearrangement links TRBV6-2 or TRBV6-3 to TRBJ1-2; no firm D call. The V end lost 6 bases, the J end lost 4 bases, and 18 bases lay between the germline ends. The CDR3 consists of 15 residues. The germline V gene has CDR1 MNHEY and CDR2 SVGEGT. The CDR3 nucleotides read TGTGCCAGCAGGTCGGAACGTTCGAAGGTCTATGGCTACACCTTC. Amino acid sequence: CASRSERSKVYGYTF.

The chain links TRBV7-6 to TRBJ2-3; the D gene is possibly TRBD2 (6 bases). Trimming cost V 5 bases and J 14 bases, with 14 bases left between them. Germline assignment: CDR1 SGHVS and CDR2 FNYEAQ. The CDR3 totals 11 residues. The CDR3 loop reads CASSLDGTRYF. As DNA, the CDR3 is TGTGCCAGCAGCCTAGACGGGACTCGGTATTTT.

The chain's CDR3 is CASSLSGTRNTGELFF. Here the CDR3 DNA reads TGTGCCAGCAGCTTATCCGGGACAAGGAACACCGGGGAGCTGTTTTTT. The chain joins TRBV7-9 to TRBJ2-2; perhaps TRBD1 as D (6 bases). Looked up from germline, CDR1 is SEHNR and CDR2 is FQNEAQ (reference sequence). The CDR3 sequence is 16 residues long. V gave up 2 bases and J gave up 1 base, with 11 bases separating them. Supplemented by reference TRBV7-9 and TRBJ2-2, the full variable domain reads DTGVSQNPRHKITKRGQNVTFRCDPISEHNRLYWYRQTLGQGPEFLTYFQNEAQLEKSRLLSDRFSAERPKGSFSTLEIQRTEQGDSAMYLCASSLSGTRNTGELFFGEGSRLTVL.

This clonotype was seen at least ten times. The CDR3 nucleotides are TGTGCCAGCAGCTTAGGGGCAGGGAAAGAGACCCAGTACTTC. Amino acid sequence: CASSLGAGKETQYF. This chain links TRBV11-2 with TRBJ2-5, with D perhaps TRBD1 (5 bases). CDR3 length equals 14 residues. CDR1 SGHAT and CDR2 FQNNGV come from the germline V gene. Trimming left V 1 base short and J 3 bases short, with 9 bases between.

This clonotype was recorded many times. The rearrangement joins TRBV7-9 to TRBJ2-4; D unclear. V lost 1 base and J 0 bases, leaving 4 bases between the germline ends. Germline CDR1 is SEHNR and CDR2 is FQNEAQ (reference sequence). The CDR3 runs to 14 residues. The CDR3 protein is CASSLVEAKNIQYF. The DNA of the CDR3 is TGTGCCAGCAGCTTAGTTGAAGCCAAAAACATTCAGTACTTC.

The chain recombines TRBV5-6 with TRBJ2-4; 7 nucleotides align to TRBD2. The CDR3 has 13 residues. The V segment lost 1 base and the J segment 6 bases; nucleotides outside the gene matches: 1. Germline V gene sequence: CDR1 SGHDT, CDR2 YYEEEE. The CDR3 sequence is CASSLWGGNIQYF. In DNA form, the CDR3 reads TGTGCCAGCAGCTTGTGGGGGGGAAACATTCAGTACTTC.

This clonotype was picked up a small number of times. The CDR3 nucleotides are TGTGCCAGCAGCCCCCTGGAGAGCTACGAGCAGTACTTC. Protein product: CASSPLESYEQYF. This sequence joins TRBV6-5 and TRBJ2-7; no definite D call. Trimming cost V 6 bases and J 3 bases, with 12 bases left between them. CDR1 is MNHEY, CDR2 SVGAGI, per germline. The CDR3 is made up of 13 amino acids.

V gene TRBV13 combines with J gene TRBJ2-5; D may match TRBD1 or TRBD2 (5 bases each). CDR1 and CDR2 from the germline V gene are PRHDT and FYEKMQ (reference sequence). Trimming left V 7 bases short and J 1 base short, with 16 bases between. The CDR3 spans 15 residues. This chain's CDR3 is CASTGGPGAQETQYF. For the CDR3, the DNA is TGTGCCAGCACCGGCGGCCCCGGGGCCCAAGAGACCCAGTACTTC.

The V call is TRBV7-9, the J call TRBJ2-7; perhaps TRBD2 as D (5 bases). V lost 4 bases to trimming and J lost 4 bases, with 11 bases between them. Germline-derived CDR1 and CDR2 are SEHNR and FQNEAQ (reference sequence). This CDR3 is 13 amino acids long. The CDR3 nucleotides are TGTGCCAGCAGCTCAGACGGGGAATACGAGCAGTACGTC. Translated, it gives CASSSDGEYEQYV.

The rearrangement links TRBV4-1 to TRBJ2-7; D not certain. Germline CDR1 reads MGHRA; CDR2 reads YSYEKL. V was trimmed by 2 bases and J by 2 bases, leaving 10 bases between them. The CDR3 is 14 residues long. The CDR3 sequence is CASSQSADAYEQYV. CDR3 coding DNA: TGCGCCAGCAGCCAATCGGCCGACGCCTACGAGCAGTACGTC.

The chain carries TRBV4-2 and TRBJ2-2; no reliable D call. V was pared by 0 bases and J by 8 bases, with 13 bases between. CDR1 is LGHNA and CDR2 is YNFKEQ in the germline V gene. This CDR3 comprises 15 residues. This CDR3 reads CASSQDSALYGELFF. The DNA for the CDR3 is TGTGCCAGCAGCCAAGATTCCGCTCTTTATGGGGAGCTGTTTTTT.

This clonotype has only a few counts. This chain connects TRBV30 to TRBJ1-1, with 12 nucleotides matching TRBD1. Germline CDR1 and CDR2: GTSNPN and SVGIG (reference sequence). The junction had 6 bases not matched to a gene; V was cut back by 7 bases and J by 3 bases. The CDR3 has 14 residues. The CDR3 DNA is TGTGCCTCCCGGGACAGGGGGCGTCACACTGAAGCTTTCTTT. It encodes CASRDRGRHTEAFF.

The J gene is TRBJ2-1, the V gene TRBV4-1; D gene ambiguous. V lost 0 bases and J lost 1, with 7 bases in between. The CDR3 is 15 residues long. Germline V gives CDR1 MGHRA, CDR2 YSYEKL. The CDR3 sequence is CASSQERRSYNEQFF. As DNA, the CDR3 is TGCGCCAGCAGCCAAGAGAGGCGATCCTACAATGAGCAGTTCTTC.